The present T cell receptor beta chain was sequenced within a study of CD8 T cells in Susac syndrome. This clonotype has a handful of counts. Its antigen is currently unknown. Reverse transcription of roughly 0.5 to 1 ug RNA was carried out with random hexamers. MiXCR was run by TCRdb on the immunoSEQ multiplex PCR reads, yielding one entry per CDR3 protein. The data hold about 300,000 distinct CDR3 sequences, with around 91% observed a single time. V was pared by 4 bases and J by 2 bases, with 8 bases of the junction left unmatched. The germline V gene encodes CDR1 SGHVS and CDR2 FQNEAQ. This CDR3 has 17 residues. Negative isolation was used for CD8+ and CD4+ T cells, and FACS enrichment was applied to TEMRA cells. Study findings and constraints: It was acknowledged in the study that the number of individuals who were included in its TCR sequencing and HLA analysis was relatively small.

The chain joins TRBV7-8 to TRBJ2-4; 10 bases are a match to TRBD1. The sample comprised CD8+ T cells from PBMCs. The TCR sequence derives from a human donor with multiple sclerosis. CDR3 coding DNA: TGTGCCAGCAGCTGGGGAGGACAGGGGGGTACCAAAAACATTCAGTACTTC. Residues: CASSWGGQGGTKNIQYF.